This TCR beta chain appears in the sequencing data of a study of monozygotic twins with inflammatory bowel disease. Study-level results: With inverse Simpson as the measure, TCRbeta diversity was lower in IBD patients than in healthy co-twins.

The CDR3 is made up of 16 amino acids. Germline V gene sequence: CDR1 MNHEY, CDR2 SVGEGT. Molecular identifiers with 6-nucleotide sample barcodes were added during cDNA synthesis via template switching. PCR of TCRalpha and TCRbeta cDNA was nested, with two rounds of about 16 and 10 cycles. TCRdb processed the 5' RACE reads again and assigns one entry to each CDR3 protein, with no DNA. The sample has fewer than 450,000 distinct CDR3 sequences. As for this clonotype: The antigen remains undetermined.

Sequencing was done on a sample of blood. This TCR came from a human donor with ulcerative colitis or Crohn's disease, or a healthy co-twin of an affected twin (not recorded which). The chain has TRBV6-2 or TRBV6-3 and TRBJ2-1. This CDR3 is CASSYSPRSSYNEQFF.